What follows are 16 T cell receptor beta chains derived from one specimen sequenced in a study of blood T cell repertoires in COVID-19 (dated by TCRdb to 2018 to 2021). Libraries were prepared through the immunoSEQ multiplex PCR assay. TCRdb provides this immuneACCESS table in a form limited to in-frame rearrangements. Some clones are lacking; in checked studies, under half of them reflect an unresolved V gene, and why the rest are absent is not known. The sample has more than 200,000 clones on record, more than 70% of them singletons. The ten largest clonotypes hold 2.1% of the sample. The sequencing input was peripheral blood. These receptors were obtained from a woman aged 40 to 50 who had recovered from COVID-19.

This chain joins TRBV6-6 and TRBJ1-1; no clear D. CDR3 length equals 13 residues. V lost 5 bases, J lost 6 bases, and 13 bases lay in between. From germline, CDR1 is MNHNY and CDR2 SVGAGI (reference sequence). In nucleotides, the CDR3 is TGTGCCAGCAGTCCCGATCCCTACTCTGAAGCTTTCTTT. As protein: CASSPDPYSEAFF.

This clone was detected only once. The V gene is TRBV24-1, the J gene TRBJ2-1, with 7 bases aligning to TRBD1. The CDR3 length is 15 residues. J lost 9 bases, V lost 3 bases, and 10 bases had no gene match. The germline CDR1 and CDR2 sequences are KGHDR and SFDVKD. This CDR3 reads CATSDDRGQKSEQFF. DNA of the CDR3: TGTGCCACCAGTGATGACCGGGGACAGAAAAGTGAGCAGTTCTTC.

In DNA, the CDR3 is TGTGCCAGCAGCTTAAATCCTAGCGGGAGCAATTCGCAAGAGACCCAGTACTTC. It yields the protein CASSLNPSGSNSQETQYF. The V gene is TRBV7-3, the J gene TRBJ2-5, with 10 bases identical to TRBD2. CDR1 and CDR2 (germline): SGHTA, FQGTGA. V lost 1 base, J lost 2 bases, and 10 bases stayed unmatched. The CDR3 is 18 residues long.

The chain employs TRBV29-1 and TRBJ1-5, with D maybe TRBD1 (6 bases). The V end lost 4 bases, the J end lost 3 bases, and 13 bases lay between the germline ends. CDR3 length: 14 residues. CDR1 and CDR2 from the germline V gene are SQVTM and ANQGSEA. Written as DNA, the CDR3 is TGCAGCGTTGCGGACAGCTTTTCCAATCAGCCCCAGCATTTT. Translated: CSVADSFSNQPQHF.

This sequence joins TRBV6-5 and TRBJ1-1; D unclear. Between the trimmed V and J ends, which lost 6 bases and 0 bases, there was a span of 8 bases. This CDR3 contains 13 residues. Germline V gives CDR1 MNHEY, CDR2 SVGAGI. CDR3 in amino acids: CASSVEVNTEAFF. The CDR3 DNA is TGTGCCAGCAGCGTCGAGGTGAACACTGAAGCTTTCTTT.

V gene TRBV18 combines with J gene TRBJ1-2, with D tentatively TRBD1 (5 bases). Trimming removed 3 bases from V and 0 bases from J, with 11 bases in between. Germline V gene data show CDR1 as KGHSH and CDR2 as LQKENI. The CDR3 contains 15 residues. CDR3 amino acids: CASSPQGPTNYGYTF. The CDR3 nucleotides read TGTGCCAGCTCACCTCAGGGCCCCACTAACTATGGCTACACCTTC. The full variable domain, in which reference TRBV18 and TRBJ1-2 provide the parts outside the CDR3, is NAGVMQNPRHLVRRRGQEARLRCSPMKGHSHVYWYRQLPEEGLKFMVYLQKENIIDESGMPKERFSAEFPKEGPSILRIQQVVRGDSAAYFCASSPQGPTNYGYTFGSGTRLTVV.

Written as DNA, the CDR3 is TGTGCCAGCAGCCGCCGAAAGGATCAGGCATCTAATGAAAAACTGTTTTTT. Translating it yields CASSRRKDQASNEKLFF. J is TRBJ1-4 and V is TRBV4-2; D unclear. Trimming stripped 4 bases from V and 3 bases from J, with 18 bases between. The germline V gene has CDR1 LGHNA and CDR2 YNFKEQ. This CDR3 region has 17 residues.

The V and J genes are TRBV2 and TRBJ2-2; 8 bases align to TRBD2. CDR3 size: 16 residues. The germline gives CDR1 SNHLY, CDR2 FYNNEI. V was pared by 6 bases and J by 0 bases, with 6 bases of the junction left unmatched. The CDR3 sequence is CASSVLAVPNTGELFF. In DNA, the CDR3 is TGTGCCAGCAGCGTACTAGCGGTTCCGAACACCGGGGAGCTGTTTTTT.

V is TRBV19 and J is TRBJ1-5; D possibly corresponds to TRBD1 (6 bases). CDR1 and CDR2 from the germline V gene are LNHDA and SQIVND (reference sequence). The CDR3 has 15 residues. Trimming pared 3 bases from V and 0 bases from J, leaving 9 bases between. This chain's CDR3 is CASSIPDSSNQPQHF. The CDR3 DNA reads TGTGCCAGTAGTATCCCGGACAGTAGCAATCAGCCCCAGCATTTT.

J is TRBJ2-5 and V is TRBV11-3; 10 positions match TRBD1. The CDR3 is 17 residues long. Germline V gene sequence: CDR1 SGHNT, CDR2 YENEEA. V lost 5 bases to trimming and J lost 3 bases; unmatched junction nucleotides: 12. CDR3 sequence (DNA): TGTGCCAGCAGCCCCGGGACAGGGGAACGCCATAAAGAGACCCAGTACTTC. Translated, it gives CASSPGTGERHKETQYF.

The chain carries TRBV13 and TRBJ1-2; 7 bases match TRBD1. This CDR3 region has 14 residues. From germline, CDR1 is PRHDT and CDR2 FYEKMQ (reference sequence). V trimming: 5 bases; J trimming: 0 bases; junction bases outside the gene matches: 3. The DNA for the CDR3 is TGTGCCAGCAGCCCAGGACAGGCTAACTATGGCTACACCTTC. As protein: CASSPGQANYGYTF.

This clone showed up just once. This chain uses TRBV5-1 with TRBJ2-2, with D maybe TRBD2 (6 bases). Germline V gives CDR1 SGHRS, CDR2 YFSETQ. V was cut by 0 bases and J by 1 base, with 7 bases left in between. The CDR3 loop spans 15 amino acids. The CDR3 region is CASSLGDLNTGELFF. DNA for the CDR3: TGCGCCAGCAGCTTGGGGGACTTGAACACCGGGGAGCTGTTTTTT.

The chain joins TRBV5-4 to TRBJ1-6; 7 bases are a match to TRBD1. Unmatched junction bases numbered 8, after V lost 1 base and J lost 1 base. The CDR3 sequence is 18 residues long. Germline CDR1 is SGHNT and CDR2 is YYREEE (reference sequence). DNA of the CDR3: TGTGCCAGCAGCTTGTCTAACAGGGGAGTATCCTATAATTCACCCCTCCACTTT. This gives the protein CASSLSNRGVSYNSPLHF.

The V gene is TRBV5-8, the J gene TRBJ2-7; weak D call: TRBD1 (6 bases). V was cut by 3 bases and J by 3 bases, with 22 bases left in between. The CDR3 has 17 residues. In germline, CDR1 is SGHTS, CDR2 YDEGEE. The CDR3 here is CASSSEHRAYSFYEQYF. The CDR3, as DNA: TGTGCCAGCAGCTCAGAACACAGGGCTTACTCCTTCTACGAGCAGTACTTC.

The CDR3 DNA reads TGTGCTTGTCGAGGACAGTATAATTCACCCCTCCACTTT. Amino acid sequence: CACRGQYNSPLHF. The rearrangement uses TRBV30 and TRBJ1-6; perhaps TRBD1 as D (6 bases). Germline-derived CDR1 and CDR2 are GTSNPN and SVGIG (reference sequence). CDR3 length equals 13 residues.

CDR3 DNA: TGTGCCAGCAGCCAAGATTCCCCAAAGATTGGGTTTGGGGCAGGGGCAGGAGAAAAACTGTTTTTT. The encoded protein is CASSQDSPKIGFGAGAGEKLFF. The rearrangement joins TRBV4-2 to TRBJ1-4, with a weak D call TRBD1 (6 bases). This CDR3 has 22 amino acids. Per germline, CDR1 LGHNA and CDR2 YNFKEQ. The ends were cut back, 0 bases at V and 8 bases at J, with 34 bases in the middle.